This TCR beta chain was sequenced during a study of shared clonotypes between healthy human individuals. Study-level information: Those who served as donors were two women and a few men between the ages of 18 and 49. Study-level points and caveats: Naive CD4 clonotype sharing across several donors was roughly 5%. Sharing of clonotypes among donors was expected to vary with sequencing depth. Incomplete sequencing of sorted subsets was indicated by rarefaction despite large depth.

Data came from immunoSEQ multiplex PCR; TCRdb stores just in-frame clones and leaves some out. The repertoire holds fewer than 1 million clones, with roughly 96% as singletons. Naive-designated CD8 cells lacked CD45RO, were positively enriched for CCR7, and omitted terminally differentiated effector memory CD45RA+ cells. CDR1 is ENHRY and CDR2 is SYGVKD in the germline V gene. The ends were cut back, 4 bases at V and 0 bases at J, with 10 bases in the middle. The CDR3 runs 14 residues. To note about this clone: Its specificity is not known.

The receptor was derived from a man younger than 45 in good health. The chain has TRBV10-3 and TRBJ2-7; D might be TRBD2 (7 bases). Sequenced input: naive CD8+ T cells sorted from blood. The CDR3 DNA reads TGTGCCATCAGTGGTGGGGGGGCCTCCTACGAGCAGTACTTC. Encoded protein: CAISGGGASYEQYF.